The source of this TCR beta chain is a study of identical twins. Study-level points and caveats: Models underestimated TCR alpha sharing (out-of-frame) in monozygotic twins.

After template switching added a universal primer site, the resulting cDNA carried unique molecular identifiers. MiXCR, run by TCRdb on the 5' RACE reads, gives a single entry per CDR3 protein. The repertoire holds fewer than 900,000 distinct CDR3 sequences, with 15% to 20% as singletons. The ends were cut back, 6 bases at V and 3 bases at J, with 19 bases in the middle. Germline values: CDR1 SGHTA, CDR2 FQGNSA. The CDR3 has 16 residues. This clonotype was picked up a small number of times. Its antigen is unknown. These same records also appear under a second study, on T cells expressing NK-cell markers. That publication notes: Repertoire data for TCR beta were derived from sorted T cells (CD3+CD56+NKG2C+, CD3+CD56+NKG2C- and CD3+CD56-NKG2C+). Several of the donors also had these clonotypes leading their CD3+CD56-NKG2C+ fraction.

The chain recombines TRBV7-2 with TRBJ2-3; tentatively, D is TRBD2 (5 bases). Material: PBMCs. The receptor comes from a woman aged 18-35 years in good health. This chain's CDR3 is CASRPSGVGRTDTQYF. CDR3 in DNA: TGTGCCAGCAGACCCAGTGGAGTTGGGAGAACAGATACGCAGTATTTT. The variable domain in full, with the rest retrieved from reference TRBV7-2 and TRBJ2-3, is GAGVSQSPSNKVTEKGKDVELRCDPISGHTALYWYRQSLGQGLEFLIYFQGNSAPDKSGLPSDRFSAERTGGSVSTLTIQRTQQEDSAVYLCASRPSGVGRTDTQYFGPGTRLTVL.